These 28 T cell receptor beta chains originate from one sample sequenced in a study of T cell responses to AZD1222 COVID-19 vaccine (dated by TCRdb to the early 2020s). Library prep was done by the immunoSEQ multiplex PCR assay. In its TCRdb copy, this immuneACCESS table keeps in-frame sequences only and misses some clones. Where compared with another copy, unresolved V genes explain less than half of these, and the others have no known cause. The sample yields approximately 120,000 clones; 70% to 90% were counted once. Together, the top ten hold more than 9% of the sample. Read against the paper, the sample's time point label means: baseline before first vaccination. The specimen comprised peripheral blood, sampled on day 0 of AZD1222 vaccination. These receptors came from an adult in good health.

The chain combines TRBV5-4 with TRBJ1-2, with 7 positions matching TRBD1. After removal of 3 bases from V and 0 bases from J, the junction contained 5 bases not matched to a gene. The CDR3 length is 15 residues. CDR1 is SGHNT, CDR2 YYREEE, per germline (reference sequence). The CDR3 sequence is CASSSPGQPNYGYTF. The CDR3 DNA follows: TGTGCCAGCAGCTCCCCGGGACAGCCTAACTATGGCTACACCTTC.

The chain employs TRBV7-8 and TRBJ1-6; D gene ambiguous. This CDR3 has 14 residues. The germline V gene has CDR1 SGHVS and CDR2 FQNEAQ. V dropped 0 bases and J dropped 8 bases, with 8 bases sitting between them. CDR3 residues: CASSLAGRDSPLHF. Written as DNA, the CDR3 is TGTGCCAGCAGCTTAGCGGGGAGGGATTCACCCCTCCACTTT.

The rearrangement joins TRBV29-1 to TRBJ2-4; TRBD1 aligns across 10 bases. This CDR3 spans 13 amino acids. Germline-derived CDR1 and CDR2 are SQVTM and ANQGSEA. V trimming: 4 bases; J trimming: 5 bases; junction bases outside the gene matches: 2. CDR3 amino acids: CSVGTGGENIQYF. As DNA, the CDR3 is TGCAGCGTTGGGACAGGGGGTGAAAACATTCAGTACTTC.

This chain links TRBV5-6 with TRBJ1-2; possible D gene TRBD1, 5 bases. With 3 bases removed from V and 8 bases from J, the gap between germline ends came to 20 bases. From germline, CDR1 is SGHDT and CDR2 YYEEEE. The CDR3 loop spans 15 amino acids. In nucleotides, the CDR3 is TGTGCCAGCAGCTGGAACCGGGACCCCTTGCGGGGCTACACCTTC. It encodes CASSWNRDPLRGYTF.

The chain carries TRBV14 and TRBJ2-1; D unclear. The CDR3 has 15 residues. Trimming removed 1 base at V and 3 bases at J, with 10 bases between. CDR1 is SGHDN, CDR2 FVKESK, per germline. The CDR3 region is CASSQVSGYYNEQFF. The CDR3 bases are TGTGCCAGCAGCCAAGTTAGTGGCTACTACAATGAGCAGTTCTTC.

This clone was seen just once. The chain's CDR3 is CASSIAPESPLHF. The CDR3 nucleotides read TGTGCCAGTAGTATAGCTCCGGAGTCACCCCTCCACTTT. The rearrangement links TRBV19 to TRBJ1-6, with unresolved D. Trimming removed 1 base from V and 10 bases from J, with 8 bases in between. CDR1 is LNHDA and CDR2 is SQIVND in the germline V gene (reference sequence). This CDR3 spans 13 amino acids.

The chain has TRBV5-1 and TRBJ1-1; D is possibly TRBD1 (5 bases). Looked up from germline, CDR1 is SGHRS and CDR2 is YFSETQ. This CDR3 spans 16 amino acids. V lost 4 bases, J lost 0 bases, and 16 bases lay in between. Written as DNA, the CDR3 is TGCGCCAGCAGCCTACGGACATCGGGCATGAACACTGAAGCTTTCTTT. This codes for CASSLRTSGMNTEAFF.

This rearrangement joins TRBV4-1 to TRBJ2-7; the match to TRBD1 covers 11 bases. V gave up 4 bases and J gave up 1 base; unmatched junction bases: 6. The CDR3 has 16 residues. Per germline, CDR1 MGHRA and CDR2 YSYEKL. The CDR3 region is CASSPPGTGGSYEQYF. The CDR3 DNA reads TGCGCCAGCAGCCCTCCCGGGACAGGGGGTTCCTACGAGCAGTACTTC.

This rearrangement joins TRBV2 to TRBJ1-2; tentatively, D is TRBD1 (5 bases). CDR1 and CDR2 (germline): SNHLY, FYNNEI. The CDR3 contains 15 residues. With 4 bases removed from V and 6 bases from J, the gap between germline ends came to 18 bases. CDR3 sequence (DNA): TGTGCCAGCAGTGCCGATCGGGGCCATTCCCATGGCTACACCTTC. Residues: CASSADRGHSHGYTF.

The chain links TRBV18 to TRBJ2-7; TRBD1 aligns across 7 bases. The CDR3 has 14 residues. V dropped 3 bases and J dropped 0; count of bases not matched to a gene: 2. The V gene's germline CDR1 is KGHSH and CDR2 LQKENI. Here the CDR3 reads CASSPRDSSYEQYF. CDR3 coding DNA: TGTGCCAGCTCACCCCGGGACAGCTCCTACGAGCAGTACTTC.

The chain couples TRBV7-2 to TRBJ2-3, with 9 bases lining up with TRBD2. Germline CDR1 reads SGHTA; CDR2 reads FQGNSA. This CDR3 is built from 15 residues. Trimming at V came to 5 bases and at J to 4 bases, leaving 7 bases not matched to a gene. The CDR3 bases are TGTGCCAGCAGCACAAGCGGGGGGTGGGCAGATACGCAGTATTTT. Translating it yields CASSTSGGWADTQYF.

V and J are TRBV5-1 and TRBJ2-2, with 8 bases matching TRBD2. The CDR3 loop spans 16 amino acids. With V trimmed by 4 bases and J by 0 bases, 5 bases remained unmatched. From germline, CDR1 is SGHRS and CDR2 YFSETQ. Here the CDR3 reads CASSRVAGPNTGELFF. CDR3 nucleotide sequence: TGCGCCAGCAGCCGGGTAGCGGGGCCGAACACCGGGGAGCTGTTTTTT.

The chain recombines TRBV29-1 with TRBJ2-7; possible D gene TRBD1, 5 bases. CDR3 length: 13 residues. The ends were cut back, 6 bases at V and 5 bases at J, with 17 bases in the middle. From germline, CDR1 is SQVTM and CDR2 ANQGSEA. The CDR3 reads CSVSSMGLNEQYF. DNA of the CDR3: TGCAGCGTATCTAGTATGGGGCTAAACGAGCAGTACTTC.

The rearrangement uses TRBV6-5 and TRBJ1-6; D not resolved. Between the trimmed V and J ends, which lost 0 bases and 4 bases, there was a span of 10 bases. Germline CDR1 is MNHEY and CDR2 is SVGAGI. The CDR3 contains 16 residues. The CDR3 DNA is TGTGCCAGCAGTTACTCGGGTCCACAGTATAATTCACCCCTCCACTTT. This codes for CASSYSGPQYNSPLHF.

J is TRBJ1-6 and V is TRBV6-5, with a tentative D call TRBD1 (5 bases). V gave up 7 bases and J gave up 6 bases, with 16 bases separating them. There are 15 residues in the CDR3. Germline V gene data show CDR1 as MNHEY and CDR2 as SVGAGI. The CDR3 nucleotides read TGTGCCAGCACTTCCTTCGTGGGGGGTAATTCACCCCTCCACTTT. Its protein is CASTSFVGGNSPLHF.

V usage is TRBV6-5 and J usage is TRBJ1-2, with D possibly matching TRBD1 (6 bases). CDR3 length: 14 residues. Germline CDR1 and CDR2: MNHEY and SVGAGI. V was cut by 11 bases and J by 4 bases, with 20 bases left in between. In nucleotides, the CDR3 is TGTGCCTCCAGCCCGGGACAAAGTACCTATGGCTACACCTTC. This translates into CASSPGQSTYGYTF.

The rearrangement links TRBV2 to TRBJ2-2; no definite D call. The CDR3 has 11 residues. V gave up 5 bases and J gave up 7 bases, with 5 bases separating them. Looked up from germline, CDR1 is SNHLY and CDR2 is FYNNEI. CDR3 coding DNA: TGTGCCAGCAGTCCCTTCGGGGAGCTGTTTTTT. This translates into CASSPFGELFF.

The rearrangement links TRBV2 to TRBJ1-3; D possibly corresponds to TRBD1 (5 bases). CDR1 is SNHLY, CDR2 FYNNEI, per germline. This CDR3 region has 15 residues. The V end was cut by 6 bases, the J end by 4 bases, with 16 bases between. CDR3 protein: CASRSGEGRGNTIYF. Written as DNA, the CDR3 is TGTGCCAGCAGGTCGGGGGAGGGGCGCGGAAACACCATATATTTT.

This chain joins TRBV5-1 and TRBJ1-4; D not resolved. The CDR3 length is 15 residues. V was shortened by 3 bases and J by 8 bases, with 17 bases between the two germline ends. Germline V gene data show CDR1 as SGHRS and CDR2 as YFSETQ. The CDR3 loop is CASSSSARVEEKLFF. The CDR3 coding sequence is TGCGCCAGCAGCTCCTCGGCGCGGGTCGAGGAAAAACTGTTTTTT.

The genes are TRBV27 and TRBJ2-7; TRBD1 matches at 11 bases. The ends lost 8 bases at V and 3 bases at J; junction bases unmatched: 0. Germline values: CDR1 MNHEY, CDR2 SMNVEV (reference sequence). There are 12 residues in the CDR3. CDR3: CASGTGGYEQYF. The DNA of the CDR3 is TGTGCCAGCGGGACAGGGGGCTACGAGCAGTACTTC.

The J gene is TRBJ1-6, the V gene TRBV30; D might be TRBD1 (6 bases). From germline, CDR1 is GTSNPN and CDR2 SVGIG (reference sequence). The CDR3 contains 16 residues. V shed 3 bases and J shed 4 bases, with 16 bases lying between them. CDR3 in DNA: TGTGCCTGGAGCGTACCCGGGACACTATATAATTCACCCCTCCACTTT. This sequence encodes CAWSVPGTLYNSPLHF.

This clone was observed a single time. The chain is built from TRBV5-1 and TRBJ1-2, with 12 bases fitting TRBD1. The germline CDR1 and CDR2 sequences are SGHRS and YFSETQ. V shed 1 base, J shed 5 bases, and the junction held 6 bases outside the gene matches. There are 16 residues in the CDR3. The chain's CDR3 is CASSLTGQGAEYGYTF. CDR3 in DNA: TGCGCCAGCAGCTTGACGGGACAGGGGGCGGAATATGGCTACACCTTC. Full variable domain (missing parts from reference TRBV5-1 and TRBJ1-2): KAGVTQTPRYLIKTRGQQVTLSCSPISGHRSVSWYQQTPGQGLQFLFEYFSETQRNKGNFPGRFSGRQFSNSRSEMNVSTLELGDSALYLCASSLTGQGAEYGYTFGSGTRLTVV.

The J gene is TRBJ2-5, the V gene TRBV5-1, with 8 bases matching TRBD1. Trimming took 2 bases from V and 2 from J; bases not matched to a gene: 2. The CDR3 is made up of 14 amino acids. Germline values: CDR1 SGHRS, CDR2 YFSETQ. DNA of the CDR3: TGCGCCAGCAGCTTCCGGGACAGGCAAGAGACCCAGTACTTC. This encodes CASSFRDRQETQYF.

This chain joins TRBV19 and TRBJ2-1; D is possibly TRBD2 (6 bases). The V gene lost 2 bases and the J gene lost 1 base, with 9 bases spanning the gap. Per germline, CDR1 LNHDA and CDR2 SQIVND (reference sequence). The CDR3 loop spans 15 amino acids. CDR3 bases: TGTGCCAGTAGTATAATCAGCGGGTCCTACAATGAGCAGTTCTTC. This gives the protein CASSIISGSYNEQFF.

The chain is built from TRBV19 and TRBJ1-4; the match to TRBD1 covers 7 bases. CDR3 length equals 17 residues. Germline V CDR1 and CDR2: LNHDA, SQIVND (reference sequence). J lost 4 bases, V lost 5 bases, and 13 bases had no gene match. As DNA, the CDR3 is TGTGCCAGTAGTTCCCTCGTGAACAGGGGACTTAATGAAAAACTGTTTTTT. Translating it yields CASSSLVNRGLNEKLFF.

As to this clone: The sample contains more than one DNA sequence encoding this CDR3. The rearrangement joins TRBV7-3 to TRBJ2-5; 7 nucleotides agree with TRBD1. The CDR3 contains 13 residues. Germline CDR1 is SGHTA and CDR2 is FQGTGA. V gave up 5 bases and J gave up 3 bases; unmatched junction bases: 3. The CDR3 DNA sequence: TGTGCCAGCAGCCAAGACAGGGAAGAGACCCAGTACTTC. Translation gives CASSQDREETQYF.

J is TRBJ2-7 and V is TRBV27; perhaps D is TRBD1 or TRBD2 (5 bases each). Germline values: CDR1 MNHEY, CDR2 SMNVEV (reference sequence). CDR3 length: 12 amino acids. Trimming pared 5 bases from V and 10 bases from J, leaving 15 bases between. This chain's CDR3 is CASSPLVGDQYF. The CDR3 nucleotides read TGTGCCAGCAGTCCATTAGTGGGGGACCAGTACTTC.

With respect to this clone: The same CDR3 can be traced to other DNA sequences in this sample. The V and J genes are TRBV28 and TRBJ1-1; D gene unclear. Trimming removed 3 bases at V and 1 base at J, with 3 bases between. There are 12 residues in the CDR3. In germline, CDR1 is MDHEN, CDR2 SYDVKM. CDR3 protein: CASSLRNTEAFF. The CDR3 nucleotides read TGTGCCAGCAGTTTGCGGAACACTGAAGCTTTCTTT. Variable domain in full (rest from reference TRBV28 and TRBJ1-1): DVKVTQSSRYLVKRTGEKVFLECVQDMDHENMFWYRQDPGLGLRLIYFSYDVKMKEKGDIPEGYSVSREKKERFSLILESASTNQTSMYLCASSLRNTEAFFGQGTRLTVV.